The rows below give T cell receptor beta chains drawn from one sample of a study of blood T cells in healthy people across ages. MiXCR, run by TCRdb on the 5' RACE reads, gives a single entry per CDR3 protein. The sample includes 500,000 to 600,000 distinct CDR3 sequences, 27% of them seen just once. Sequenced sample: blood. The receptors were gathered from a woman aged 70-85 years in good health. The CDR3 runs from the conserved cysteine through the conserved F or W. The order of the fields is clone size, V gene, J gene, D gene, CDR3 protein, CDR3 DNA. A D gene is named only where the DNA matches it firmly. The size field is filled for only some rows; it gives once, few, many or a size class.

clone_size: NA
v_call: TRBV7-2
j_call: TRBJ1-1
d_call: NA
cdr3_aa: CASSLAKRDTEAFF
cdr3_nt: TGTGCCAGCAGCTTAGCGAAGAGGGACACTGAAGCTTTCTTT

clone_size: NA
v_call: TRBV6-5
j_call: TRBJ2-1
d_call: NA
cdr3_aa: CASSPSGFYNEQFF
cdr3_nt: TGTGCCAGCAGTCCCAGCGGGTTCTACAATGAGCAGTTCTTC

clone_size: few
v_call: TRBV6-2/TRBV6-3
j_call: TRBJ1-1
d_call: NA
cdr3_aa: CASRRGGGLNTEAFF
cdr3_nt: TGTGCCAGCAGAAGGGGAGGCGGCTTGAACACTGAAGCTTTCTTT

clone_size: NA
v_call: TRBV6-5
j_call: TRBJ1-2
d_call: NA
cdr3_aa: CASHGNSNSLNYGYTF
cdr3_nt: TGTGCCAGCCACGGGAATAGCAATTCATTAAACTATGGCTACACCTTC

clone_size: NA
v_call: TRBV29-1
j_call: TRBJ2-1
d_call: NA
cdr3_aa: CSVLSGDGEQFF
cdr3_nt: TGCAGCGTTCTCTCAGGGGACGGTGAGCAGTTCTTC

clone_size: NA
v_call: TRBV20-1
j_call: TRBJ1-3
d_call: NA
cdr3_aa: CSAPGYGNTIYF
cdr3_nt: TGCAGTGCCCCGGGGTACGGAAACACCATATATTTT

clone_size: NA
v_call: TRBV6-1
j_call: TRBJ2-4
d_call: NA
cdr3_aa: CASSEAPGNIQYF
cdr3_nt: TGTGCCAGCAGTGAAGCGCCTGGAAACATTCAGTACTTC

clone_size: NA
v_call: TRBV7-2
j_call: TRBJ1-1
d_call: NA
cdr3_aa: CASSDPYTEAFF
cdr3_nt: TGTGCCAGCTCGGATCCGTACACTGAAGCTTTCTTT

clone_size: few
v_call: TRBV4-3
j_call: TRBJ2-5
d_call: NA
cdr3_aa: CASSDIGRQETQYF
cdr3_nt: TGCGCCAGCAGTGACATAGGGAGACAAGAGACCCAGTACTTC

clone_size: few
v_call: TRBV10-3
j_call: TRBJ2-4
d_call: NA
cdr3_aa: CATGSGRGIQYF
cdr3_nt: TGTGCCACCGGTAGCGGTAGAGGCATTCAGTACTTC

clone_size: NA
v_call: TRBV12-3/TRBV12-4
j_call: TRBJ2-1
d_call: TRBD2
cdr3_aa: CASSTGTSVRYNEQFF
cdr3_nt: TGTGCCAGCAGCACCGGGACTAGCGTCAGATACAATGAGCAGTTCTTC

clone_size: few
v_call: TRBV4-3
j_call: TRBJ2-4
d_call: TRBD1
cdr3_aa: CASSSGQAKNIQYF
cdr3_nt: TGCGCCAGCAGTTCGGGACAGGCTAAAAACATTCAGTACTTC

clone_size: once
v_call: TRBV20-1
j_call: TRBJ2-7
d_call: TRBD2
cdr3_aa: CSARDPSGGSYEQYF
cdr3_nt: TGCAGTGCTAGAGATCCTAGCGGGGGTTCCTACGAGCAGTACTTC

clone_size: few
v_call: TRBV19
j_call: TRBJ2-1
d_call: NA
cdr3_aa: CASSLGSAYNEQFF
cdr3_nt: TGTGCCAGTAGTCTAGGGAGCGCTTACAATGAGCAGTTCTTC

clone_size: few
v_call: TRBV4-2
j_call: TRBJ1-1
d_call: NA
cdr3_aa: CASSQDVGQEAFF
cdr3_nt: TGTGCCAGCAGCCAAGATGTAGGACAGGAAGCTTTCTTT

clone_size: NA
v_call: TRBV5-1
j_call: TRBJ1-1
d_call: NA
cdr3_aa: CASSDGTFVAEAFF
cdr3_nt: TGCGCCAGCAGCGACGGGACTTTTGTCGCTGAAGCTTTCTTT

clone_size: few
v_call: TRBV27
j_call: TRBJ2-1
d_call: TRBD2
cdr3_aa: CASSPETSGDYNEQFF
cdr3_nt: TGTGCCAGCAGTCCAGAGACTAGCGGCGATTACAATGAGCAGTTCTTC

clone_size: NA
v_call: TRBV20-1
j_call: TRBJ2-1
d_call: TRBD1
cdr3_aa: CSARDPKGANEQFF
cdr3_nt: TGCAGTGCTAGAGATCCGAAGGGGGCGAATGAGCAGTTCTTC

clone_size: NA
v_call: TRBV9
j_call: TRBJ2-7
d_call: NA
cdr3_aa: CASSSSVSYEQYF
cdr3_nt: TGTGCCAGCAGCTCCTCCGTTTCCTACGAGCAGTACTTC

clone_size: NA
v_call: TRBV20-1
j_call: TRBJ1-4
d_call: NA
cdr3_aa: CSARAATGFENEKLFF
cdr3_nt: TGCAGTGCTAGAGCCGCCACAGGGTTTGAGAATGAAAAACTGTTTTTT

clone_size: few
v_call: TRBV9
j_call: TRBJ2-5
d_call: TRBD2
cdr3_aa: CASSAASGAQETQYF
cdr3_nt: TGTGCCAGCAGCGCAGCCAGCGGGGCCCAAGAGACCCAGTACTTC

clone_size: few
v_call: TRBV4-2
j_call: TRBJ1-1
d_call: TRBD1
cdr3_aa: CASSREQGTNIEAFF
cdr3_nt: TGTGCCAGCAGCCGGGAACAGGGGACGAACATTGAAGCTTTCTTT

clone_size: NA
v_call: TRBV9
j_call: TRBJ2-1
d_call: TRBD2
cdr3_aa: CASNNPSVAGGIDEQFF
cdr3_nt: TGTGCCAGCAATAACCCCTCCGTAGCGGGGGGGATCGATGAGCAGTTCTTC

clone_size: NA
v_call: TRBV7-2
j_call: TRBJ2-7
d_call: NA
cdr3_aa: CAIADSAYEQYF
cdr3_nt: TGTGCCATAGCGGACTCAGCCTACGAGCAGTACTTC

clone_size: few
v_call: TRBV12-3/TRBV12-4
j_call: TRBJ2-7
d_call: TRBD2
cdr3_aa: CASSLFGGEQYF
cdr3_nt: TGTGCCAGCAGCTTATTCGGGGGGGAGCAGTACTTC

clone_size: few
v_call: TRBV7-2
j_call: TRBJ1-1
d_call: NA
cdr3_aa: CASSLEVRSAAFF
cdr3_nt: TGTGCCAGCAGCTTAGAAGTTCGGTCAGCCGCTTTCTTT

clone_size: NA
v_call: TRBV4-3
j_call: TRBJ1-2
d_call: NA
cdr3_aa: CASSQDVRTGYTF
cdr3_nt: TGCGCCAGCAGCCAAGACGTTCGTACCGGCTACACCTTC

clone_size: many
v_call: TRBV20-1
j_call: TRBJ1-2
d_call: NA
cdr3_aa: CSATRTAYGYTF
cdr3_nt: TGCAGTGCTACAAGGACAGCCTATGGCTACACCTTC

clone_size: NA
v_call: TRBV20-1
j_call: TRBJ1-1
d_call: NA
cdr3_aa: CSARTTDTDTEAFF
cdr3_nt: TGCAGTGCTAGGACCACCGATACGGACACTGAAGCTTTCTTT

clone_size: few
v_call: TRBV11-2
j_call: TRBJ2-1
d_call: TRBD2
cdr3_aa: CASSLTGTSGNEQFF
cdr3_nt: TGTGCCAGCAGCTTAACCGGGACTAGCGGCAATGAGCAGTTCTTC

clone_size: few
v_call: TRBV6-6
j_call: TRBJ1-5
d_call: TRBD1
cdr3_aa: CASSPPGQGKEQPQHF
cdr3_nt: TGTGCCAGCAGTCCCCCGGGACAGGGGAAGGAGCAGCCCCAGCATTTT

clone_size: few
v_call: TRBV29-1
j_call: TRBJ2-1
d_call: TRBD2
cdr3_aa: CSVGRGRRGGGVNNEQFF
cdr3_nt: TGCAGCGTTGGAAGGGGCCGTCGGGGGGGAGGGGTAAACAATGAGCAGTTCTTC

clone_size: NA
v_call: TRBV4-2
j_call: TRBJ2-6
d_call: NA
cdr3_aa: CASSQDFGGSGANVLTF
cdr3_nt: TGTGCCAGCAGCCAAGATTTTGGGGGGAGCGGGGCCAACGTCCTGACTTTC

clone_size: few
v_call: TRBV4-3
j_call: TRBJ1-1
d_call: NA
cdr3_aa: CASSQDSRVGAFF
cdr3_nt: TGCGCCAGCAGCCAAGATTCGAGGGTCGGGGCTTTCTTT

clone_size: few
v_call: TRBV7-2
j_call: TRBJ2-5
d_call: TRBD2
cdr3_aa: CASSSGLGVETQYF
cdr3_nt: TGTGCCAGCAGCTCGGGACTAGGCGTGGAGACCCAGTACTTC

clone_size: NA
v_call: TRBV3-1
j_call: TRBJ1-4
d_call: NA
cdr3_aa: CASSQVADVSFNEKLFF
cdr3_nt: TGTGCCAGCAGCCAAGTCGCGGATGTCAGCTTTAATGAAAAACTGTTTTTT

clone_size: NA
v_call: TRBV7-9
j_call: TRBJ2-5
d_call: TRBD2
cdr3_aa: CAGWTGLAAETQYF
cdr3_nt: TGTGCCGGCTGGACGGGACTAGCGGCAGAGACCCAGTACTTC

clone_size: NA
v_call: TRBV2
j_call: TRBJ1-2
d_call: TRBD1
cdr3_aa: CASRLTGTAEGYTF
cdr3_nt: TGTGCCAGCAGACTCACCGGGACAGCGGAAGGCTACACCTTC

clone_size: few
v_call: TRBV29-1
j_call: TRBJ2-5
d_call: NA
cdr3_aa: CSVEQGGGETQYF
cdr3_nt: TGCAGCGTTGAACAGGGGGGGGGAGAGACCCAGTACTTC

clone_size: NA
v_call: TRBV7-9
j_call: TRBJ1-1
d_call: NA
cdr3_aa: CASPTGAMNTEAFF
cdr3_nt: TGTGCCAGCCCGACAGGAGCTATGAACACTGAAGCTTTCTTT

clone_size: few
v_call: TRBV11-2
j_call: TRBJ2-2
d_call: NA
cdr3_aa: CATSRVTGELFF
cdr3_nt: TGTGCCACCAGCCGGGTAACCGGGGAGCTGTTTTTT

clone_size: few
v_call: TRBV20-1
j_call: TRBJ2-5
d_call: NA
cdr3_aa: CSAPNGGSYQETQYF
cdr3_nt: TGCAGTGCTCCGAACGGGGGCTCGTACCAAGAGACCCAGTACTTC

clone_size: NA
v_call: TRBV5-6
j_call: TRBJ2-5
d_call: NA
cdr3_aa: CASSKSGGETQYF
cdr3_nt: TGTGCCAGCAGCAAGAGTGGGGGAGAGACCCAGTACTTC

clone_size: few
v_call: TRBV5-1
j_call: TRBJ1-2
d_call: TRBD1
cdr3_aa: CASSSRGGTDYGYTF
cdr3_nt: TGCGCCAGCAGCTCAAGAGGCGGGACAGACTATGGCTACACCTTC

clone_size: NA
v_call: TRBV19
j_call: TRBJ1-5
d_call: NA
cdr3_aa: CASSIDRTGPYSNQPQHF
cdr3_nt: TGTGCCAGTAGTATAGATCGAACAGGCCCTTATAGCAATCAGCCCCAGCATTTT

clone_size: once
v_call: TRBV29-1
j_call: TRBJ2-3
d_call: TRBD2
cdr3_aa: CSPGSSGYTDTQYF
cdr3_nt: TGCAGCCCTGGCTCTAGCGGATACACAGATACGCAGTATTTT

clone_size: few
v_call: TRBV5-1
j_call: TRBJ2-3
d_call: TRBD1
cdr3_aa: CASSTGTGIRRTDTQYF
cdr3_nt: TGCGCCAGCAGCACCGGGACAGGGATCAGGCGCACAGATACGCAGTATTTT

clone_size: NA
v_call: TRBV9
j_call: TRBJ2-3
d_call: TRBD1
cdr3_aa: CASSAWDSHTDTQYF
cdr3_nt: TGTGCCAGCAGCGCCTGGGACAGCCACACAGATACGCAGTATTTT

clone_size: once
v_call: TRBV15
j_call: TRBJ1-4
d_call: NA
cdr3_aa: CATSRPGGDEKLFF
cdr3_nt: TGTGCCACCAGCCGCCCGGGAGGGGATGAAAAACTGTTTTTT

clone_size: few
v_call: TRBV20-1
j_call: TRBJ1-2
d_call: NA
cdr3_aa: CSASGTPNYGYTF
cdr3_nt: TGCAGTGCGTCCGGGACACCAAACTATGGCTACACCTTC

clone_size: few
v_call: TRBV20-1
j_call: TRBJ2-5
d_call: NA
cdr3_aa: CSARPLAFETQYF
cdr3_nt: TGCAGTGCTAGGCCCCTAGCGTTCGAGACCCAGTACTTC

clone_size: NA
v_call: TRBV25-1
j_call: TRBJ2-7
d_call: NA
cdr3_aa: CASSEGHLQYF
cdr3_nt: TGTGCCAGCAGTGAGGGACACCTCCAGTACTTC

clone_size: NA
v_call: TRBV6-2/TRBV6-3
j_call: TRBJ2-7
d_call: TRBD1
cdr3_aa: CASSPGTGAPYEQYF
cdr3_nt: TGTGCCAGCAGCCCCGGGACAGGGGCACCCTACGAGCAGTACTTC

clone_size: NA
v_call: TRBV5-1
j_call: TRBJ2-7
d_call: TRBD1
cdr3_aa: CASSSTGTGDEQYF
cdr3_nt: TGCGCCAGCAGCAGCACCGGGACAGGGGACGAGCAGTACTTC

clone_size: once
v_call: TRBV7-9
j_call: TRBJ1-5
d_call: NA
cdr3_aa: CASSLEVGQFNQPQHF
cdr3_nt: TGTGCCAGCAGCTTAGAGGTCGGGCAGTTCAATCAGCCCCAGCATTTT

clone_size: NA
v_call: TRBV30
j_call: TRBJ2-6
d_call: NA
cdr3_aa: CACPSRQTANVLTF
cdr3_nt: TGTGCCTGTCCCTCGCGGCAAACTGCCAACGTCCTGACTTTC

clone_size: NA
v_call: TRBV20-1
j_call: TRBJ2-5
d_call: NA
cdr3_aa: CSARGGFSGTQYF
cdr3_nt: TGCAGTGCTAGAGGAGGTTTTTCGGGGACCCAGTACTTC

clone_size: few
v_call: TRBV20-1
j_call: TRBJ1-5
d_call: NA
cdr3_aa: CSASDRRRNQPQHF
cdr3_nt: TGCAGTGCTAGCGACCGACGGCGCAATCAGCCCCAGCATTTT

clone_size: once
v_call: TRBV5-1
j_call: TRBJ2-7
d_call: TRBD1
cdr3_aa: CASSWGTGGGNEQYF
cdr3_nt: TGCGCCAGCAGCTGGGGGACAGGGGGCGGGAACGAGCAGTACTTC